The 32 T cell receptor beta chains given below trace back to one sample, sequenced in a study of blood T cell repertoires in COVID-19. The repertoire was sequenced with immunoSEQ multiplex PCR; TCRdb's copy has only in-frame clones and lacks some. This sample has 350,000 or so clones, with roughly 86% found just once. The sequenced material came from PBMCs or T cells enriched from blood (not recorded which). These receptors came from a woman under 40 who had been exposed to COVID-19.

This rearrangement joins TRBV14 to TRBJ2-1; 7 bases align to TRBD2. The germline V gene has CDR1 SGHDN and CDR2 FVKESK. CDR3 length: 17 residues. Trimming at V came to 0 bases and at J to 3 bases, leaving 8 bases not matched to a gene. The CDR3 DNA sequence: TGTGCCAGCAGCCAAGATAGTGCTAGCGGCAGCTACAATGAGCAGTTCTTC. Protein sequence: CASSQDSASGSYNEQFF.

The chain couples TRBV19 to TRBJ2-1; 7 nucleotides line up with TRBD2. V dropped 3 bases and J dropped 0; count of bases not matched to a gene: 20. Germline lookup yields CDR1 LNHDA and CDR2 SQIVND (reference sequence). This CDR3 comprises 21 residues. CDR3 nucleotides: TGTGCCAGTAGTATTCCCCCGGGGACGAGCGTAGCGGGCAGCTCCTACAATGAGCAGTTCTTC. It translates to CASSIPPGTSVAGSSYNEQFF. Based on the CDR3 plus reference TRBV19 and TRBJ2-1, the full variable domain is DGGITQSPKYLFRKEGQNVTLSCEQNLNHDAMYWYRQDPGQGLRLIYYSQIVNDFQKGDIAEGYSVSREKKESFPLTVTSAQKNPTAFYLCASSIPPGTSVAGSSYNEQFFGPGTRLTVL.

This chain joins TRBV6-1 and TRBJ2-7; 7 positions match TRBD2. Germline V gives CDR1 MNHNS, CDR2 SASEGT. V gave up 2 bases and J gave up 4 bases; unmatched junction bases: 8. The CDR3 is made up of 15 amino acids. The chain's CDR3 is CASSESGGSWYEQYF. The CDR3 DNA follows: TGTGCCAGCAGTGAAAGCGGCGGGAGTTGGTACGAGCAGTACTTC.

The chain has TRBV4-1 and TRBJ2-7; 10 nucleotides match TRBD2. Looked up from germline, CDR1 is MGHRA and CDR2 is YSYEKL. The length of the CDR3 is 16 residues. V was pared by 1 base and J by 2 bases, with 5 bases of the junction left unmatched. The CDR3 region is CASSQASGRPTYEQYF. CDR3 DNA sequence: TGCGCCAGCAGCCAAGCTAGCGGGAGACCCACCTACGAGCAGTACTTC.

The chain is built from TRBV5-4 and TRBJ2-7, with a tentative D call TRBD2 (6 bases). Germline CDR1 and CDR2: SGHNT and YYREEE (reference sequence). V was cut by 1 base and J by 0 bases, with 23 bases left in between. This CDR3 has 19 amino acids. The DNA for the CDR3 is TGTGCCAGCAGCTTGCGTAGCGGATCCCCCCGTCCAAGCTCCTACGAGCAGTACTTC. It is translated as CASSLRSGSPRPSSYEQYF.

The chain uses TRBV27 and TRBJ2-1; possibly TRBD1 for D (5 bases). Germline CDR1 reads MNHEY; CDR2 reads SMNVEV (reference sequence). This CDR3 comprises 16 residues. Trimming removed 2 bases at V and 4 bases at J, with 15 bases between. CDR3 in DNA: TGTGCCAGCAGTTTACGTGCAACACAGGTTTACAATGAGCAGTTCTTC. Encoded protein: CASSLRATQVYNEQFF.

J is TRBJ2-2 and V is TRBV30; D remains unclear. The CDR3 is made up of 13 amino acids. Trimming removed 2 bases at V and 6 bases at J, with 10 bases between. The germline V gene encodes CDR1 GTSNPN and CDR2 SVGIG (reference sequence). Written as DNA, the CDR3 is TGTGCCTGGAGTTTGAGCTTAGCCGGGGAGCTGTTTTTT. Its protein product is CAWSLSLAGELFF.

V is TRBV29-1 and J is TRBJ2-7; TRBD2 is a possible D gene (6 bases). The CDR3 is 13 residues long. Germline V gene lookup returns CDR1 SQVTM and CDR2 ANQGSEA. Trimming cost V 7 bases and J 2 bases, with 15 bases left between them. The CDR3 reads CSAGGYQTYEQYF. CDR3 bases: TGCAGCGCTGGGGGGTACCAGACCTACGAGCAGTACTTC.

V usage is TRBV3-1 (or the pseudogene TRBV3-2) and J usage is TRBJ1-1; the match to TRBD1 covers 7 bases. The length of the CDR3 is 15 residues. The J segment lost 4 bases and the V segment lost 5 bases, leaving 10 bases of the junction unmatched. CDR1 and CDR2 from the germline V gene are LGHDT and YNNKEL (reference sequence). CDR3 bases: TGTGCCAGCAGCAGAAAGACAGGGAGGAGCACTGAAGCTTTCTTT. Translating it yields CASSRKTGRSTEAFF.

The rearrangement links TRBV3-1 (or the pseudogene TRBV3-2) to TRBJ2-3; 9 bases agree with TRBD1. In germline, CDR1 is LGHDT, CDR2 YNNKEL (reference sequence). V dropped 3 bases and J dropped 3; count of bases not matched to a gene: 7. This CDR3 comprises 16 residues. The CDR3 nucleotides are TGTGCCAGCAGCCACCGAACAGGGGGCAGGACAGATACGCAGTATTTT. As protein: CASSHRTGGRTDTQYF.

V usage is TRBV7-9 and J usage is TRBJ1-3; 7 nucleotides match TRBD1. This CDR3 region has 14 residues. Germline CDR1 is SEHNR and CDR2 is FQNEAQ (reference sequence). V dropped 4 bases and J dropped 2; count of bases not matched to a gene: 2. The CDR3 here is CASSSTGTGNTIYF. CDR3 nucleotides: TGTGCCAGCAGCTCGACAGGGACTGGAAACACCATATATTTT. The entire variable domain, with the rest obtained from reference TRBV7-9 and TRBJ1-3, is as follows: DTGVSQNPRHKITKRGQNVTFRCDPISEHNRLYWYRQTLGQGPEFLTYFQNEAQLEKSRLLSDRFSAERPKGSFSTLEIQRTEQGDSAMYLCASSSTGTGNTIYFGEGSWLTVV.

This clone was recorded a few times. This chain joins TRBV28 and TRBJ1-2; tentatively, D is TRBD1 (6 bases). Trimming stripped 6 bases from V and 5 bases from J, with 13 bases between. The CDR3 is made up of 13 amino acids. Germline CDR1 and CDR2: MDHEN and SYDVKM. Here the CDR3 DNA reads TGTGCCAGCAGCACCAACAGGGCATATGGCTACACCTTC. This gives the protein CASSTNRAYGYTF.

This chain joins TRBV20-1 and TRBJ2-2; 10 positions match TRBD2. Germline assignment: CDR1 DFQATT and CDR2 SNEGSKA (reference sequence). J was trimmed by 6 bases and V by 3 bases; bases with no gene match: 10. This CDR3 comprises 16 residues. CDR3 coding DNA: TGCAGTGCTAGTGCTCCTAGCGGGAGTTTTGCCGGGGAGCTGTTTTTT. Translating it yields CSASAPSGSFAGELFF.

This clone was detected once. The V and J genes are TRBV5-1 and TRBJ1-1; 7 bases line up with TRBD1. The CDR3 contains 11 residues. Germline-derived CDR1 and CDR2 are SGHRS and YFSETQ. V dropped 4 bases and J dropped 8; count of bases not matched to a gene: 2. In DNA, the CDR3 is TGCGCCAGCAGCCGACAGGGAGAAGCTTTCTTT. Amino acid sequence: CASSRQGEAFF.

The V gene is TRBV5-6, the J gene TRBJ2-7; TRBD1 aligns across 8 bases. The CDR3 runs 15 residues. Germline CDR1 reads SGHDT; CDR2 reads YYEEEE. Losses at the gene ends were 4 bases for V and 1 base for J; bases not matched to a gene: 7. The CDR3 DNA is TGTGCCAGCAGCCGGACAGGGTTGGTTTCCTACGAGCAGTACTTC. Amino acids: CASSRTGLVSYEQYF.

This clone came up a few times. The rearrangement uses TRBV10-3 and TRBJ2-3, with 9 bases aligning to TRBD1. The length of the CDR3 is 14 residues. V lost 4 bases and J lost 4; bases outside the gene matches: 3. Germline lookup yields CDR1 ENHRY and CDR2 SYGVKD. Here the CDR3 reads CAISGTGESDTQYF. The CDR3 DNA is TGTGCCATCAGTGGGACAGGGGAATCAGATACGCAGTATTTT.

The V and J genes are TRBV20-1 and TRBJ1-4; D is unclear. Trimming removed 3 bases at V and 5 bases at J, with 10 bases between. The CDR3 has 13 amino acids. Germline V lookup: CDR1 DFQATT, CDR2 SNEGSKA (reference sequence). CDR3 in DNA: TGCAGTGCTAGTTCCGGGGTGAATGAAAAACTGTTTTTT. Encoded protein: CSASSGVNEKLFF.

The V call is TRBV15, the J call TRBJ2-3, with 9 bases that match TRBD1. This CDR3 comprises 19 residues. The J segment lost 0 bases and the V segment lost 1 base, leaving 11 bases of the junction unmatched. Germline V lookup: CDR1 LNHNV, CDR2 YYDKDF (reference sequence). The CDR3 loop reads CATSRGYLDRGLSTDTQYF. The DNA for the CDR3 is TGTGCCACCAGCAGAGGTTATTTGGACAGGGGCCTGAGCACAGATACGCAGTATTTT.

The chain employs TRBV28 and TRBJ2-3, with 14 bases matching TRBD2. CDR3 size: 16 residues. Germline assignment: CDR1 MDHEN and CDR2 SYDVKM. V lost 4 bases, J lost 8 bases, and 8 bases stayed unmatched. The CDR3 DNA follows: TGTGCCAGCAGTTCCCCCGGACTAGCGGGGGGCCTTACGCAGTATTTT. Translated: CASSSPGLAGGLTQYF.

J is TRBJ2-3 and V is TRBV7-8; 10 bases agree with TRBD2. V lost 3 bases, J lost 5 bases, and 11 bases stayed unmatched. CDR1 and CDR2 from the germline V gene are SGHVS and FQNEAQ. The length of the CDR3 is 17 residues. The CDR3 DNA reads as TGTGCCAGCAGCTTCGGGGCTAGCGGGAGATTTGTAGATACGCAGTATTTT. Its translation is CASSFGASGRFVDTQYF.

This clone turned up a few times. This chain links TRBV6-5 with TRBJ1-2; D gene ambiguous. The ends were cut back, 8 bases at V and 2 bases at J, with 15 bases in the middle. The CDR3 covers 14 residues. Germline values: CDR1 MNHEY, CDR2 SVGAGI. CDR3 sequence (DNA): TGTGCCAGCTATTCCCTCAGTCAGAACTATGGCTACACCTTC. Translation: CASYSLSQNYGYTF.

V usage is TRBV10-1 and J usage is TRBJ2-7; 14 bases are shared with TRBD2. CDR1 and CDR2 from the germline V gene are WNHNN and SYGVQD (reference sequence). The CDR3 has 14 amino acids. V shed 7 bases and J 3 bases; nucleotides not matched to a gene: 2. The chain's CDR3 is CASTGTSGSYEQYF. DNA for the CDR3: TGCGCCAGCACCGGGACTAGCGGGAGCTACGAGCAGTACTTC.

CDR3 region: CASSVVGSGSYNEQFF. CDR3 nucleotides: TGTGCCAGCAGCGTAGTAGGTAGCGGCTCCTACAATGAGCAGTTCTTC. The chain employs TRBV9 and TRBJ2-1; a weak D match, TRBD2 (6 bases). Germline V gene sequence: CDR1 SGDLS, CDR2 YYNGEE. Deletions cut 0 bases from V and 0 bases from J, with 10 bases between. The CDR3 totals 16 residues.

Details on this clone: Sequence at one end of the junction differs from germline and may be a read error. The chain links TRBV11-2 to TRBJ1-1; D possibly corresponds to TRBD1 (6 bases). Germline assignment: CDR1 SGHAT and CDR2 FQNNGV. This CDR3 has 12 residues. CDR3 residues: CASSPWDTEAFF. The DNA for the CDR3 is TGTGCCAGCAGCCCTTGGGACACCGAAGCTTTCTTT.

This chain links TRBV5-1 with TRBJ1-2; 10 bases fit TRBD1. CDR3 length equals 15 residues. The V and J ends lost 0 bases and 8 bases, in that order; junction bases with no gene match: 7. The V gene's germline CDR1 is SGHRS and CDR2 YFSETQ. The CDR3 spells CASSLAPTGGVGYTF. The CDR3 DNA follows: TGCGCCAGCAGCTTGGCCCCGACAGGGGGCGTAGGCTACACCTTC.

The rearrangement joins TRBV3-1 (or the pseudogene TRBV3-2) to TRBJ2-2, with TRBD2 matching over 12 bases. V lost 6 bases and J lost 4; bases outside the gene matches: 9. CDR1 is LGHDT and CDR2 is YNNKEL in the germline V gene (reference sequence). There are 17 residues in the CDR3. CDR3 in DNA: TGTGCCAGCAGATTAGATAGGGGACTAGCGGGCACCGGGGAGCTGTTTTTT. Its translation is CASRLDRGLAGTGELFF.

The gene calls are TRBV6-4 and TRBJ2-3; 9 bases map to TRBD2. V lost 4 bases, J lost 1 base, and 0 bases stayed unmatched. The CDR3 has 14 amino acids. Germline values: CDR1 MRHNA, CDR2 SNTAGT. CDR3: CASSVAGGTDTQYF. In DNA form, the CDR3 reads TGTGCCAGCAGTGTAGCGGGAGGCACAGATACGCAGTATTTT.

V usage is TRBV28 and J usage is TRBJ2-2; TRBD1 matches at 7 bases. CDR1 and CDR2 from the germline V gene are MDHEN and SYDVKM. This CDR3 region has 12 residues. V was pared by 5 bases and J by 8 bases, with 2 bases of the junction left unmatched. The CDR3 is CASSDREGELFF. CDR3 DNA sequence: TGTGCCAGCAGTGACAGGGAGGGGGAGCTGTTTTTT.

This clone was counted between two and nine times. The V and J genes are TRBV28 and TRBJ1-2, with TRBD1 as a possible D gene (5 bases). Germline CDR1 MDHEN, CDR2 SYDVKM. V was shortened by 2 bases and J by 8 bases, with 12 bases between the two germline ends. The CDR3 length is 13 residues. The CDR3 nucleotides are TGTGCCAGCAGTTTACCAGGGCTGGGAGGCTACACCTTC. Protein sequence: CASSLPGLGGYTF.

The V gene is TRBV7-8, the J gene TRBJ2-3; TRBD2 aligns across 7 bases. V lost 8 bases to trimming and J lost 1 base; unmatched junction nucleotides: 6. In germline, CDR1 is SGHVS, CDR2 FQNEAQ. The CDR3 loop spans 14 amino acids. The CDR3 sequence: CASSPAGGTDTQYF. CDR3 DNA sequence: TGTGCCAGCTCGCCTGCGGGGGGCACAGATACGCAGTATTTT. Looking up the rest from reference TRBV7-8 and TRBJ2-3 gives the full variable domain: GAGVSQSPRYKVAKRGQDVALRCDPISGHVSLFWYQQALGQGPEFLTYFQNEAQLDKSGLPSDRFFAERPEGSVSTLKIQRTQQEDSAVYLCASSPAGGTDTQYFGPGTRLTVL.

Only a few counts were recorded for this clone. V usage is TRBV11-2 and J usage is TRBJ1-4; the match to TRBD1 covers 7 bases. J lost 0 bases, V lost 5 bases, and 6 bases had no gene match. CDR1 is SGHAT and CDR2 is FQNNGV in the germline V gene. The CDR3 totals 16 residues. The CDR3 reads CASSRGTATTNEKLFF. The DNA of the CDR3 is TGTGCCAGCAGCCGGGGGACAGCCACAACTAATGAAAAACTGTTTTTT.

CDR3 coding DNA: TGTGCCTGGAGTGTTGGTAGCTCTGGGGCCAACGTCCTGACTTTC. Residues: CAWSVGSSGANVLTF. The rearrangement links TRBV30 to TRBJ2-6; the D is unclear. CDR1 is GTSNPN and CDR2 is SVGIG in the germline V gene (reference sequence). The length of the CDR3 is 15 residues. The germline V and J ends were trimmed by 0 bases and 0 bases, with 6 bases remaining between them.